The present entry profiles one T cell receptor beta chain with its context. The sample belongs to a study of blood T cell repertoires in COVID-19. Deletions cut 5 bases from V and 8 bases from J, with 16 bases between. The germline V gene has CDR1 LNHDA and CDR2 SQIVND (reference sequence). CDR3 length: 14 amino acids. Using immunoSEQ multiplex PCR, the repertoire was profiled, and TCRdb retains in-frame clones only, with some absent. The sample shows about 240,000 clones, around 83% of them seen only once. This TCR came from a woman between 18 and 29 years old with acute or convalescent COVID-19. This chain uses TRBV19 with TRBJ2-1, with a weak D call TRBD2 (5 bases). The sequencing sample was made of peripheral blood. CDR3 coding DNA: TGTGCCAGTAGTCCCCAGGTTGCGGGCGATGAGCAGTTCTTC. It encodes CASSPQVAGDEQFF.